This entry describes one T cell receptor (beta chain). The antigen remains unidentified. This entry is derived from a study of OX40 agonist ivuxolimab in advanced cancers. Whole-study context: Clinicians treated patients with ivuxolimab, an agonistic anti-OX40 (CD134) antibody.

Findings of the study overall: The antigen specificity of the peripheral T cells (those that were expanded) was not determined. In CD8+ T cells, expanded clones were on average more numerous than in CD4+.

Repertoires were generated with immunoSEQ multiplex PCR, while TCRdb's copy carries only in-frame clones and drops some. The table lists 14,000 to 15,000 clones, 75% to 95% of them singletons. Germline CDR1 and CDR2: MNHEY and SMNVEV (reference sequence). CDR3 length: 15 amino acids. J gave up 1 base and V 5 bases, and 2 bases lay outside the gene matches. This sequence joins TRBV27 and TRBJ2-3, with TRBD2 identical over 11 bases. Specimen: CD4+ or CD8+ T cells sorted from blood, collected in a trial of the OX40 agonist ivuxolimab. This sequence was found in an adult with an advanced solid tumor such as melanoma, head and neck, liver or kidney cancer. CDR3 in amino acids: CASSNSGRGTDTQYF. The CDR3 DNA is TGTGCCAGCAGTAATAGCGGGAGGGGCACAGATACGCAGTATTTT.